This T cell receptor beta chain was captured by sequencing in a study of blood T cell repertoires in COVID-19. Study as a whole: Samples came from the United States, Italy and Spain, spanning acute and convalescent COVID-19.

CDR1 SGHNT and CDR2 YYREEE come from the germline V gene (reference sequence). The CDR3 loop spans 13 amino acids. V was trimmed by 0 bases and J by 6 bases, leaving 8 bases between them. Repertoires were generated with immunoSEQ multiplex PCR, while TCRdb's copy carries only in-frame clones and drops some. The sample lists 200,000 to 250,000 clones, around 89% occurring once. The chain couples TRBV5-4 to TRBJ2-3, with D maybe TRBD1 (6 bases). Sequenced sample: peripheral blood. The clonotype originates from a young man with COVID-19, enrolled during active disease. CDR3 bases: TGTGCCAGCAGCTTGGCGCAGGGGGATACGCAGTATTTT. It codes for CASSLAQGDTQYF.